A selection of T cell receptor beta chains follows, all from one sample in a study of sequential checkpoint blockade in melanoma. Only in-frame clones appear in the TCRdb table, and some are missing; sequencing was by immunoSEQ multiplex PCR. The sample yields a few thousand clones, more than 20% seen once. Source: tumor tissue (inferred from file names), taken from a patient given nivolumab and ipilimumab in sequence. Every receptor here comes from a human donor with melanoma. Each CDR3 is given without its conserved first and last residue. Fields, in order: J gene, V gene, CDR3 protein.

TRBJ2-2	TRBV12-5	ASTTRGTRNTGELF
TRBJ1-3	TRBV5-1	ASSWGTSGNTIY
TRBJ2-3	TRBV6-8	ASRTSGGPDTQY
TRBJ2-3	TRBV11-3	ASSPDGGTDTQY
TRBJ2-1	TRBV11-3	ASSLLSGGYNEQF
TRBJ2-5	TRBV19	ASSIGRNQETQY
TRBJ1-1	TRBV18	ASSMSQGPGTEAF
TRBJ2-3	TRBV7-8	ASSLWSTDTQY
TRBJ1-2	TRBV18	ASSPEGGSLSYGYT
TRBJ2-7	TRBV9	ASNPGLAGESEY
TRBJ2-7	TRBV5-1	ASSPGGTGPYEQY
TRBJ1-3	TRBV6-8	AIRTTGERSGNTIY
TRBJ1-4	TRBV28	ASLGTNEKLF
TRBJ2-7	TRBV11-3	ASSLSGGAYEQY
TRBJ1-1	TRBV30	AWSDGFNTEAF
TRBJ2-5	TRBV12-5	ASRDSSSETQY
TRBJ2-1	TRBV25-1	ASRVAGVRNEQF
TRBJ2-5	TRBV5-1	ASSLTTVQETQY
TRBJ2-1	TRBV6-8	AIRRGRPMGPSDEQF
TRBJ1-6	TRBV6-8	ASSYSGRGHYSPLH
TRBJ1-6	TRBV11-3	ASSPFDRNSPLH
TRBJ1-5	TRBV9	ASSERQGVGRQPQH
TRBJ1-1	TRBV6-8	ASSYSRLSPNTEAF
TRBJ1-5	TRBV19	ASSFPPGQGYQPQH
TRBJ1-2	TRBV9	ASSWTGDGYT
TRBJ1-1	TRBV6-8	ASSYSARLGNTEAF
TRBJ1-3	TRBV11-3	ASSSRGLTGNTIY
TRBJ1-6	TRBV6-8	ASSLTGTANSPLH
TRBJ1-5	TRBV11-3	ASSLKGYSNQPQH
TRBJ1-2	TRBV9	ASSVETLDGYT
TRBJ1-4	TRBV29-1	SVGHFARRLTNEKLF
TRBJ1-1	TRBV18	ASSPGEVLMNTEAF
TRBJ1-5	TRBV2	ASSPGMTPTGQPQH
TRBJ2-7	TRBV9	ASSDGGSRYEQY
TRBJ2-3	TRBV11-3	ASSLTDRTDTQY
TRBJ2-1	TRBV6-8	ASSLLSSGGTREQF